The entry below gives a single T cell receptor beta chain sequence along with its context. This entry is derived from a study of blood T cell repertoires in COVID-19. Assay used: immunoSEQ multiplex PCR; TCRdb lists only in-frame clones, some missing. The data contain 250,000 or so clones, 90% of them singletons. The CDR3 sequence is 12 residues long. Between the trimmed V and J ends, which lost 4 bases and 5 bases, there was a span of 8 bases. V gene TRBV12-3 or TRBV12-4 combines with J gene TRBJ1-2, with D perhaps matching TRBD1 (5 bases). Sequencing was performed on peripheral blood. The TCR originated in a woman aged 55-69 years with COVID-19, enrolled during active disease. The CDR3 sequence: CASSSTVYGYTF. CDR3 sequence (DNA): TGTGCCAGCAGTTCGACAGTTTATGGCTACACCTTC.